This TCR beta chain was retrieved from a study of response to subunit inactivated influenza vaccine. TCRdb called the RT-PCR reads again in MiXCR, with one record for every CDR3 protein. The sample includes about 500,000 distinct CDR3 sequences, 10% to 15% of them seen just once. This clonotype occurred many times. The target antigen is unknown. Trimming cost V 3 bases and J 1 base, with 9 bases left between them. The CDR3 covers 14 residues. Study-level results: Only a handful of new T cells, the authors suggested, are recruited with each seasonal influenza vaccination.

The source is a man in his fifties who received an inactivated influenza vaccine. The chain combines TRBV12-3 or TRBV12-4 with TRBJ1-1; D is perhaps TRBD1 (5 bases). The input for sequencing was PBMCs from blood, taken roughly 6 weeks after vaccination. The CDR3 DNA is TGTGCCAGCAGTTTGCCAGGGCCGAACACTGAAGCTTTCTTT. Its protein is CASSLPGPNTEAFF.